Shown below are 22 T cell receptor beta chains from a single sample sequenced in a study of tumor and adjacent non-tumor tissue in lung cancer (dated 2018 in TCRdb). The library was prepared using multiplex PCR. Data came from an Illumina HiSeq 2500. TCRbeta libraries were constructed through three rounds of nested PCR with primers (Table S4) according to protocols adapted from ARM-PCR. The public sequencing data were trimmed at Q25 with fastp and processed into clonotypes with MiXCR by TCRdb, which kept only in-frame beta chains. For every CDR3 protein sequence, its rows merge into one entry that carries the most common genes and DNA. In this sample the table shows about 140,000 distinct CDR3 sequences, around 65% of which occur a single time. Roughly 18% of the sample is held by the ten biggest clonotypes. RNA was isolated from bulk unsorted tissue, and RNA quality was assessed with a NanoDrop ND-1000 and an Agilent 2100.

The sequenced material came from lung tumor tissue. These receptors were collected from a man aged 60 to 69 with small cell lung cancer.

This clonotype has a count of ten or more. CDR3 in DNA: TGTGCCAGCAGTTCTCAGGGGGGCACAGATACGCAGTATTTT. Protein: CASSSQGGTDTQYF. This chain connects TRBV12-3 or TRBV12-4 to TRBJ2-3, with 7 nucleotides matching TRBD1. CDR3 length equals 14 residues. Unmatched junction bases numbered 2, after V lost 4 bases and J lost 1 base.

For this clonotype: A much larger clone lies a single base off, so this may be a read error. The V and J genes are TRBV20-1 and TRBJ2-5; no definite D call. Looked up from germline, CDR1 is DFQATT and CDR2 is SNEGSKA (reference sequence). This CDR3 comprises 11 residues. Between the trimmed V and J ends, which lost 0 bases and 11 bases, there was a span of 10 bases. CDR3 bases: TGCAGTGCTAGAGATGTTAGGTTTCAGTACTTC. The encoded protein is CSARDVRFQYF.

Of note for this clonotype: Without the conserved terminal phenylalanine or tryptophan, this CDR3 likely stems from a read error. Written as DNA, the CDR3 is TGCGCCAGCAGCCTTGGTAGGGATGGCTACACCTCC. Encoded protein: CASSLGRDGYTS. The V and J genes are TRBV5-1 and TRBJ1-2, with D unresolved. The CDR3 is 12 residues long. Trimming left V 4 bases short and J 6 bases short, with 10 bases between. Germline CDR1 is SGHRS and CDR2 is YFSETQ.

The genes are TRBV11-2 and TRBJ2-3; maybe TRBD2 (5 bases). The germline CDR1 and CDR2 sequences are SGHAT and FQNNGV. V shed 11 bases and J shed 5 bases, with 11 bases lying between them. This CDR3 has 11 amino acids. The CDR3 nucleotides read TGTGCCGGTAGCGCCTTAGATACGCAGTATTTT. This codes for CAGSALDTQYF.

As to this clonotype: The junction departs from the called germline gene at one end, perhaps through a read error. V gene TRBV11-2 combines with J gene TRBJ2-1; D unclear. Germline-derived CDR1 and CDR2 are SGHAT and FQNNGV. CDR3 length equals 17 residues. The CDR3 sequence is CASSSSFVWSSYNDQFF. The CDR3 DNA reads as TGTGCCAGCAGCTCGTCGTTTGTGTGGAGCTCCTACAATGATCAGTTCTTC.

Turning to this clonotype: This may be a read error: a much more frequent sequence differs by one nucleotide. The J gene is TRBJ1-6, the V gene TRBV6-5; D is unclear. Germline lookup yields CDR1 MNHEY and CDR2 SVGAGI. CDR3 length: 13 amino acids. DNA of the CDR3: TGTGCCAGCAATTACTCGATAAACTCACCCCTCCACTTT. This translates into CASNYSINSPLHF.

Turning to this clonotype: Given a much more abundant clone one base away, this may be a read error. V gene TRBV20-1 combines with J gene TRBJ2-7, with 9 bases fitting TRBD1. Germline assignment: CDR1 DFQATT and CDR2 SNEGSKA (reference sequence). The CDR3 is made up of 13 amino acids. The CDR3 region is CSANNRGLDELYF. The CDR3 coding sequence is TGCAGTGCGAACAACAGGGGGCTCGACGAGCTGTACTTC.

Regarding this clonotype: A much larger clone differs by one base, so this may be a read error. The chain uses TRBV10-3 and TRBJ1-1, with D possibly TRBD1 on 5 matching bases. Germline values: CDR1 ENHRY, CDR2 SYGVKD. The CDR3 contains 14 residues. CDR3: CTISESWQGTEAFF. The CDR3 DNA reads TGTACCATCAGTGAGTCATGGCAGGGCACTGAAGCTTTCTTT.

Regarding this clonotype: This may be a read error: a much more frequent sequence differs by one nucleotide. The CDR3: CASSPPRIYEQFF. CDR3 in DNA: TGCGCCAGCAGCCCCCCGCGCATCTATGAGCAGTTCTTC. The J gene is TRBJ2-1, the V gene TRBV4-1, with unresolved D. Germline V gene lookup returns CDR1 MGHRA and CDR2 YSYEKL. The V and J ends lost 4 bases and 8 bases respectively, with 12 bases between them. This CDR3 is 13 amino acids long.

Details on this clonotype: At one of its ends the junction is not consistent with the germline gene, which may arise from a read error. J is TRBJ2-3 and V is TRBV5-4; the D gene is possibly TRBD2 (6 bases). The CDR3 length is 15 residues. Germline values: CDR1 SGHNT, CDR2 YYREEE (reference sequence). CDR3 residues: CANSLILTSTDTQYF. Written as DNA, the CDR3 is TGTGCCAACAGCTTGATCCTAACTAGCACAGATACGCAGTATTTC.

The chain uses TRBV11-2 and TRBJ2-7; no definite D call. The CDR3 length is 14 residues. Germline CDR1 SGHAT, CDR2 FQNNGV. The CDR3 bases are TGTGCCTGCAGCTTAGGTCCCAGGAGCAGCGAGCAGTACGTC. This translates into CACSLGPRSSEQYV.

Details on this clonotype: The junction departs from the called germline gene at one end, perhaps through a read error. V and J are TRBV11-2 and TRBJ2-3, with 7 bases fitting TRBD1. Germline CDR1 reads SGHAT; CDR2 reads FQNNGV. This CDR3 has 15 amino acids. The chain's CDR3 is CAISSLGQVGDTQYF. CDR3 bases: TGTGCCATCAGCTCCCTTGGACAGGTCGGAGATACGCAATATTTT.

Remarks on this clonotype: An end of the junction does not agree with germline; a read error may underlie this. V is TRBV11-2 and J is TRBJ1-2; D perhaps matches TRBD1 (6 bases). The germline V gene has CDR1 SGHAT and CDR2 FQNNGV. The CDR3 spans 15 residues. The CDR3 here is CASSILGRTEAGYTF. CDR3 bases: TGTGCCAGCAGTATCCTCGGGCGGACAGAGGCTGGTTACACATTC.

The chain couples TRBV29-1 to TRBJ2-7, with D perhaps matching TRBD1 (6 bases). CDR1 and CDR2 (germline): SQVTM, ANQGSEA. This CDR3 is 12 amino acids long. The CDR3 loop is CSVRTELDEQYF. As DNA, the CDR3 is TGCAGTGTTAGGACAGAGCTCGACGAGCAGTACTTC.

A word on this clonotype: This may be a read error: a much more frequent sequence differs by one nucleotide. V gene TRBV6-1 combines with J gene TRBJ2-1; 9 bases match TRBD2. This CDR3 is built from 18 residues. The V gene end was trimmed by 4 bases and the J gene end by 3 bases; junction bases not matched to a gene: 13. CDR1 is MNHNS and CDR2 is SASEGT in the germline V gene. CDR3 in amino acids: CASSGGMTSGVRYNEQFF. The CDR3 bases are TGTGCCAGCAGTGGGGGTATGACTAGCGGAGTCCGCTACAATGAGCAGTTCTTC.

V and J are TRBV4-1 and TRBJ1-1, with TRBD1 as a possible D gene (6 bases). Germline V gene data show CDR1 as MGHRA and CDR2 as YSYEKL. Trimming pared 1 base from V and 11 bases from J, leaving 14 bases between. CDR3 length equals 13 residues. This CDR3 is CASSQGGGQAAFF. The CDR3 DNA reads TGCGCCAGCAGCCAAGGCGGGGGGCAGGCTGCTTTCTTT.

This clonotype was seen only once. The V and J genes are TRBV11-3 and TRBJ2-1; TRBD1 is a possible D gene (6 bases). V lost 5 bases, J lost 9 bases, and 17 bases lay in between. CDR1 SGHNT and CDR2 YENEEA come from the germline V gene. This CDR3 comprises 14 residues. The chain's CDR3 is CASSVWTVGSEQFF. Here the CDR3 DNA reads TGTGCCAGCAGCGTCTGGACAGTGGGGAGTGAGCAGTTCTTC.

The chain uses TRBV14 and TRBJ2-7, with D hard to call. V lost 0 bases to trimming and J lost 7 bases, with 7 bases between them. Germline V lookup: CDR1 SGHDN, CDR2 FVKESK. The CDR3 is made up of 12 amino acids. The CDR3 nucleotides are TGTGCCAGCAGCCAAGATTTTACGGAGCAGTACGTC. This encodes CASSQDFTEQYV.

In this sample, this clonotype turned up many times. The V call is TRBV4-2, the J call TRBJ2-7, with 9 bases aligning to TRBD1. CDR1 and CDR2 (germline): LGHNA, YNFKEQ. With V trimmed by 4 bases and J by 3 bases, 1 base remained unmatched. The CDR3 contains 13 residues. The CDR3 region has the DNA TGTGCCAGCAGCCGGGACAGGGTCTACGAGCAGTACTTC. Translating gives CASSRDRVYEQYF.

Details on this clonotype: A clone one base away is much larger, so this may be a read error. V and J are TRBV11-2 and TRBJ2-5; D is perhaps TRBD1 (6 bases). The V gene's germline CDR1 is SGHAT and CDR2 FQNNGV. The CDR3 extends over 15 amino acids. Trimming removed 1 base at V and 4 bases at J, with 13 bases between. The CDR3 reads CASSLGTGGAETQYF. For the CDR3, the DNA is TGTGCCAGCAGCTTAGGGACTGGGGGCGCAGAGACCCAGTACTTC.

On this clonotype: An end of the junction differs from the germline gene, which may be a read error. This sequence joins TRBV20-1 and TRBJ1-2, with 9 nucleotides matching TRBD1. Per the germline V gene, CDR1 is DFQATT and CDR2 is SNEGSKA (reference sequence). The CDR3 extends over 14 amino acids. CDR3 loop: CSARGGTGTGGYIF. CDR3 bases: TGCAGTGCTAGAGGCGGGACAGGGACGGGCGGCTACATCTTC.

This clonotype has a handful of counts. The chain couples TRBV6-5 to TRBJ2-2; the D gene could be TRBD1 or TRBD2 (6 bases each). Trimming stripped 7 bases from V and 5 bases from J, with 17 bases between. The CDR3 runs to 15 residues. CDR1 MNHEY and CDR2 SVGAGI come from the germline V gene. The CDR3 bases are TGTGCCAGCATCGCACCGGGGGCCGGGACCGGGGAGCTGTTTTTT. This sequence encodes CASIAPGAGTGELFF.